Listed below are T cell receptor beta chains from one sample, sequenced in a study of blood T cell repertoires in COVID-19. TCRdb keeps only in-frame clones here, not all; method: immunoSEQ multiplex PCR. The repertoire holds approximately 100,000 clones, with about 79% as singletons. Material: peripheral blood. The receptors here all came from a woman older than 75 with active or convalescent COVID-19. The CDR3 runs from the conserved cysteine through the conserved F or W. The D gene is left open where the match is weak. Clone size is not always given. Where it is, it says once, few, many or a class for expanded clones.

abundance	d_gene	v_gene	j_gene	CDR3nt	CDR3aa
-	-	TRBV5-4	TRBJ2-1	TGTGCCAGCAGCTTGAAACTGAACAATGAGCAGTTCTTC	CASSLKLNNEQFF
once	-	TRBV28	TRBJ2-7	TGTGCCAGCAGTCCCGCCGCGGGCAGGCGAACCTACGAGCAGTACTTC	CASSPAAGRRTYEQYF
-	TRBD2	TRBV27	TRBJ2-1	TGTGCCAGCAGTTTAGGACTAGCAGGCTCCTACAATGAGCAGTTCTTC	CASSLGLAGSYNEQFF
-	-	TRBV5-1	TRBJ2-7	TGCGCCAGCAGCTCGACAGGATTCTACGAGCAGTACTTC	CASSSTGFYEQYF
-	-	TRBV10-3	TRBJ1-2	TGTGCCATCAGTGAGGCGGCGGGACTCACCCGGGACTATGGCTACACCTTC	CAISEAAGLTRDYGYTF
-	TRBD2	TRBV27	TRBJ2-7	TGTGCCAGCAGTTTAGAGGGAGGGACTAGCGGGAGTTACGAGCAGTACTTC	CASSLEGGTSGSYEQYF
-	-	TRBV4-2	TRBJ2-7	TGTGCCAGCAGCCAAGGGGGGGGGCGCATCGACGAGCAGTACTTC	CASSQGGGRIDEQYF
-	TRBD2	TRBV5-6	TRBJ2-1	TGTGCCAGCAGCCCCCTTGGTAGCCTAGCGGGACTTGAGCAGTTCTTC	CASSPLGSLAGLEQFF
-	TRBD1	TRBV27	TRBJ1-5	TGTGCCAGCAGAATAACTCAGGGGGCGGGAGGCAATCAGCCCCAGCATTTT	CASRITQGAGGNQPQHF
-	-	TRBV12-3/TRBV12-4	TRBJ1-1	TGTGCCAGCAGCTTCTCCACGCGTTTCCGCGCTTTCTTT	CASSFSTRFRAFF
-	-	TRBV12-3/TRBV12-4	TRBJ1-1	TGTGCCAGCAGTTTACTTGAGATAGCTGAAGCTTTCTTT	CASSLLEIAEAFF
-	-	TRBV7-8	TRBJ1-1	TGTGCCAGCAGCGGAACAGGGTTCGTGGAAGCTTTCTTT	CASSGTGFVEAFF
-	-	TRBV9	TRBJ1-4	TGTGCCAGCAGCGTAGCGGTTGCAACTAATGAAAAACTGTTTTTT	CASSVAVATNEKLFF
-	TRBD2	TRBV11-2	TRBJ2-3	TGTGCCAGCAGCTCGGTAGCGGGATTGGTCGCAGATACGCAGTATTTT	CASSSVAGLVADTQYF
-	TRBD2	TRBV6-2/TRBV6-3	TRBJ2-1	TGTGCCAGCAGTTACGGAGGGACTAGCTGGTACAATGAGCAGTTCTTC	CASSYGGTSWYNEQFF
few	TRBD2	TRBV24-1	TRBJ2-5	TGTGCCACCAGTGATGGTGGCGGGAGAAGCCAAGAGACCCAGTACTTC	CATSDGGGRSQETQYF
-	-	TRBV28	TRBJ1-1	TGTGCCAGCAGTTTAACCCTCGTCCCTCAGACTGATTTGAACACTGAAGCTTTCTTT	CASSLTLVPQTDLNTEAFF
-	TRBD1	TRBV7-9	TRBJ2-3	TGTGCCTCGGGACAGCCTAGCACAGATACGCAGTATTTT	CASGQPSTDTQYF
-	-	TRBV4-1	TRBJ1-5	TGCGCCAGCAGCCAAAGCCCCGGCGGGTATAGCAATCAGCCCCAGCATTTT	CASSQSPGGYSNQPQHF
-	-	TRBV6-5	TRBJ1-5	TGTGCCAGCGGGACAACAGGTAATAGCAATCAGCCCCAGCATTTT	CASGTTGNSNQPQHF
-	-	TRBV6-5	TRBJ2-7	TGTGCCAGCAGTTCCCAGATCTACGAGCAGTACTTC	CASSSQIYEQYF
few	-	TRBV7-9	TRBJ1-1	TGTGCCACCAGAGGACAGAACACTGAAGCTTTCTTT	CATRGQNTEAFF
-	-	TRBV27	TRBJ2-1	TGTGCCAGCAGTTTAACGGCGCGGCTCCTTGGGAATGAGCAGTTCTTC	CASSLTARLLGNEQFF
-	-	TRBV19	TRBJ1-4	TGTGCCAGTAGTATTCGGCGCGGCGCTAATGAAAAACTGTTTTTT	CASSIRRGANEKLFF
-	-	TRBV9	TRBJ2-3	TGTGCCTCTAGCCGGACTCGAAACACAGATACGCAGTATTTT	CASSRTRNTDTQYF
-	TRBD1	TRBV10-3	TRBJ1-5	TGTGCCATCAGTGAGTCGCGGGACAGGGGGGTGAATCAGCCCCAGCATTTT	CAISESRDRGVNQPQHF
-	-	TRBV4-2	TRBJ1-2	TGTGCCAGCAGCCAAGATCGTCGGGGCTACACCTTC	CASSQDRRGYTF
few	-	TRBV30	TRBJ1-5	TGTGCCTGGAGTACGGGGAGCAATCAGCCCCAGCATTTT	CAWSTGSNQPQHF
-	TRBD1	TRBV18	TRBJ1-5	TGTGCCAGCTCACCATTCGGACAGGGGACCGGTCAGCCCCAGCATTTT	CASSPFGQGTGQPQHF
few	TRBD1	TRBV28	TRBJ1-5	TGTGCCAGCAGTTCGCGGACAGGCTACAATCAGCCCCAGCATTTT	CASSSRTGYNQPQHF
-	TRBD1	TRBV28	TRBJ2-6	TGTGCCAGCAGCCAAAGACAGGGTCGATCCGGGGCCAACGTCCTGACTTTC	CASSQRQGRSGANVLTF
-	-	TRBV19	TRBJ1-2	TGTGCCAGTAGTATTGGGCAGGGGAGCCCAAACTATGGCTACACCTTC	CASSIGQGSPNYGYTF
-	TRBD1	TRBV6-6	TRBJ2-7	TGTGCCAGCAGTCTGGGACAGGGGGCAGTAAGATCCTACGAGCAGTACTTC	CASSLGQGAVRSYEQYF
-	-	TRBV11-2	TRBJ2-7	TGTGCCAGCAGCTTAGTCGCCAGGTACGAGCAGTACTTC	CASSLVARYEQYF
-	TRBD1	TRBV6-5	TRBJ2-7	TGTGCCAGCAGTTACGTACAGGGGGCGACCTACGAGCAGTACTTC	CASSYVQGATYEQYF
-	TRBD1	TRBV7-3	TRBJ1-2	TGTGCCAGCAGCTTAACTGGACAGGGGAGCTATGGCTACACCTTC	CASSLTGQGSYGYTF
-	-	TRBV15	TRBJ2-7	TGTGCCACCGCTATCCGGGCAGGGCTAGTGGGCGAGCAGTACTTC	CATAIRAGLVGEQYF
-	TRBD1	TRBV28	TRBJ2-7	TGTGCCAGCAGGGACAGGGTCCCCAATCGTTACGAGCAGTACTTC	CASRDRVPNRYEQYF
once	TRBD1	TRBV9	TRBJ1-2	TGTGCCAGCAGCCTGACAGGGGAAGCCTATGGCTACACCTTC	CASSLTGEAYGYTF
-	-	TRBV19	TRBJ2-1	TGTGCCAGTAGTATGGTGGGAGCGGATGAGCAGTTCTTC	CASSMVGADEQFF
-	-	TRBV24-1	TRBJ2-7	TGTGCCACCAGTGAACCTCAGGGCTACGAGCAGTACTTC	CATSEPQGYEQYF
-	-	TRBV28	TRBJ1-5	TGTGCCAGCAGGAGGGGTCGGGGGCAGCCCCAGCATTTT	CASRRGRGQPQHF
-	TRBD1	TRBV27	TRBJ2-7	TGTGCCAGCAGTCCTAGACAGGGTTACGAGCAGTACTTC	CASSPRQGYEQYF
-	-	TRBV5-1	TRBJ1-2	TGCGCCAGCAGCTTGGTCACAGGTTTCGGCTATGGCTACACCTTC	CASSLVTGFGYGYTF
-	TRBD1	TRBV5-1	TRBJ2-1	TGCGCCAGCAGTAACCGGGACAGGACATACAATGAGCAGTTCTTC	CASSNRDRTYNEQFF
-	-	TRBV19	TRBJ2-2	TGTGCCAGTAGAACAGGGGGGGAAAACACCGGGGAGCTGTTTTTT	CASRTGGENTGELFF
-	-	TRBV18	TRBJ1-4	TGTGCCAGCTCACTATGGAACGGGGAAAAACTGTTTTTT	CASSLWNGEKLFF
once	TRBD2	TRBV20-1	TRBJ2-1	TGCAGTGCTAGTGTCCCCCCACTTGCTAGCGGGAGGAGGACTGAGCAGTTCTTC	CSASVPPLASGRRTEQFF
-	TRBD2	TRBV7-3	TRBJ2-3	TGTGCCAGCAGCTTAACGGGCCCAGCGGGAGGTAGCACAGATACGCAGTATTTT	CASSLTGPAGGSTDTQYF
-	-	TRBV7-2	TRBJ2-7	TGTGCCAGCAGCTTACCGGGGACTTACGAGCAGTACTTC	CASSLPGTYEQYF
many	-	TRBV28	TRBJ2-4	TGTGCTACAGCAAGAACTGCCAAAAACATTCAGTACTTC	CATARTAKNIQYF
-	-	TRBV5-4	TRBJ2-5	TGTGCCAGCAGCTTGGGCAGTCAAGAGACCCAGTACTTC	CASSLGSQETQYF